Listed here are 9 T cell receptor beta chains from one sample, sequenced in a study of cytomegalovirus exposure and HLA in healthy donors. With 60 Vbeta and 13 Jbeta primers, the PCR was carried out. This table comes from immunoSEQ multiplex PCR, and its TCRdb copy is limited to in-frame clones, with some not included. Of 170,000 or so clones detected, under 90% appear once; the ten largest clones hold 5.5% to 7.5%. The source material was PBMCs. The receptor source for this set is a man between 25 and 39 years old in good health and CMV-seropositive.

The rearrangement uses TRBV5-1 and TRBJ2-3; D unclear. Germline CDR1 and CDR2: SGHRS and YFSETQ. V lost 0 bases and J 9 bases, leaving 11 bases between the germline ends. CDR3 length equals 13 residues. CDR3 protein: CASSLVGRSTQYF. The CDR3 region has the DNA TGCGCCAGCAGCTTGGTAGGTCGGAGCACGCAGTATTTT.

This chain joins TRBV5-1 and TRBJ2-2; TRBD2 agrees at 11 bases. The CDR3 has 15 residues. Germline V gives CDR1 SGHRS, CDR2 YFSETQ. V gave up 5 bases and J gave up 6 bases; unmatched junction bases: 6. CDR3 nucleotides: TGCGCCAGCAGTTTAGCGGGGGGGCCGCCCGGGGAGCTGTTTTTT. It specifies CASSLAGGPPGELFF.

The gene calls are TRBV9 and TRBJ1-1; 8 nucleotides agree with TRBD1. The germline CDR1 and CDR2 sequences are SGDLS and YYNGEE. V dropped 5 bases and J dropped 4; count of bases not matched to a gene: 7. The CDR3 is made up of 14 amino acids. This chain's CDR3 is CASSRQGRGTEAFF. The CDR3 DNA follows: TGTGCCAGCAGTCGACAGGGGAGGGGCACTGAAGCTTTCTTT.

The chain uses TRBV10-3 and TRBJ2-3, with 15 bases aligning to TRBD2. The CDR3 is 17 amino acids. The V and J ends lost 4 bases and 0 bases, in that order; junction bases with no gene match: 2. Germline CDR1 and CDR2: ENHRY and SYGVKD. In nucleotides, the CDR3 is TGTGCCATCAGTGGGGGGACTAGCGGGAGGAGCACAGATACGCAGTATTTT. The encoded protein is CAISGGTSGRSTDTQYF.

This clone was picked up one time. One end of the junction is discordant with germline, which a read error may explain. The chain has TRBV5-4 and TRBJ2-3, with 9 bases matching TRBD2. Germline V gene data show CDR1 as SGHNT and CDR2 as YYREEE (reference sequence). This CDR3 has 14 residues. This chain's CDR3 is CASSTGTSRDTQYF. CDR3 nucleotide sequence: TGTGCCAGCAGCACCGGGACTAGCAGAGATACGCAGTATTTT.

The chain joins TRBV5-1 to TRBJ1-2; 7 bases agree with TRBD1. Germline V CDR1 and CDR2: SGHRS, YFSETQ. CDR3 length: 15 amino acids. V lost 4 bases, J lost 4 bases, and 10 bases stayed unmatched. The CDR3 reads CASSPDRTFSYGYTF. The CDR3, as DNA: TGCGCCAGCAGCCCGGACAGGACATTCTCCTATGGCTACACCTTC.

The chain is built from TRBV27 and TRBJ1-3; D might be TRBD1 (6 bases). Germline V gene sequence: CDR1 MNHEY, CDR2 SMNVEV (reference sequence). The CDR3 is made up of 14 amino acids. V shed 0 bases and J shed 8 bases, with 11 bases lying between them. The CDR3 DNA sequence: TGTGCCAGCAGTTTATCGCGCAGGGGAGACACCATATATTTT. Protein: CASSLSRRGDTIYF.

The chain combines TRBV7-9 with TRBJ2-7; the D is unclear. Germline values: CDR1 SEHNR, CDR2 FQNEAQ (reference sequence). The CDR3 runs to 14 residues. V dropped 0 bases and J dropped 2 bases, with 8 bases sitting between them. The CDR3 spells CASSLAGLTYEQYF. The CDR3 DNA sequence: TGTGCCAGCAGCTTAGCGGGCCTTACCTACGAGCAGTACTTC. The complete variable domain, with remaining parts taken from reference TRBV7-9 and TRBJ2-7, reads DTGVSQNPRHKITKRGQNVTFRCDPISEHNRLYWYRQTLGQGPEFLTYFQNEAQLEKSRLLSDRFSAERPKGSFSTLEIQRTEQGDSAMYLCASSLAGLTYEQYFGPGTRLTVT.

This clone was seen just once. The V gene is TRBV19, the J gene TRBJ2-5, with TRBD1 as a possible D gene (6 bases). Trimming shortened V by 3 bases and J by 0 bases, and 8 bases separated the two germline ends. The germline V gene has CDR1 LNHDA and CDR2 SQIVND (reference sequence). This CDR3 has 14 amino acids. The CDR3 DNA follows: TGTGCCAGTAGTATGGGACACCACCAAGAGACCCAGTACTTC. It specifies CASSMGHHQETQYF.